One TCR beta chain is described in this entry. Its target is unknown. This sample is part of a study of T-cell memory formation after mild COVID-19. TCRdb recomputed calls from the 5' RACE reads with MiXCR, one row per CDR3 protein. The sample lists 280,000 or so distinct CDR3 sequences, roughly 8.2% seen once, with under 25% in the top ten. This CDR3 contains 14 residues. The germline V gene encodes CDR1 DFQATT and CDR2 SNEGSKA (reference sequence). Trimming removed 8 bases from V and 4 bases from J; junction bases left unmatched: 9. General study findings and limits: Memory from before infection featured some responding clones, which suggests cross-reactive memory joined.

The sequence was obtained from a man between 18 and 29 years old who had mild COVID-19 (a few samples of this study predate the infection). Cell type and time point are not known. The chain combines TRBV20-1 with TRBJ2-5, with 11 nucleotides matching TRBD2. The sample taken for sequencing was PBMCs or a T cell subset sorted from them (not recorded which). The CDR3 sequence is CSSTGTSGGETQYF. DNA of the CDR3: TGCAGTAGTACCGGGACTAGCGGTGGAGAGACCCAGTACTTC.